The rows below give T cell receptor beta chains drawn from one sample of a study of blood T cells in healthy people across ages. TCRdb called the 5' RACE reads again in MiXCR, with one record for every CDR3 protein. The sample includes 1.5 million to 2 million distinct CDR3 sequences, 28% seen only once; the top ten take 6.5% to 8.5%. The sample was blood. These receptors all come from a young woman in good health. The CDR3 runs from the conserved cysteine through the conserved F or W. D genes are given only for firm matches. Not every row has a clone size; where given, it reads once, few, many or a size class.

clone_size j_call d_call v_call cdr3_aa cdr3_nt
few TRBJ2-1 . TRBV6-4 CASSESSLARNEQFF TGTGCCAGCAGTGAATCTAGCCTAGCGAGGAATGAGCAGTTCTTC
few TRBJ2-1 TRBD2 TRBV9 CATDRTSGFDEQFF TGTGCCACAGACAGGACTAGCGGGTTTGATGAGCAGTTCTTC
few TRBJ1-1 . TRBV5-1 CASSLASMNTEAFF TGCGCCAGCAGCTTGGCCAGCATGAACACTGAAGCTTTCTTT
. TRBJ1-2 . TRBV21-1 CAGRRMETGEDGYTF TGTGCCGGCAGGAGGATGGAGACAGGGGAGGATGGCTACACCTTC
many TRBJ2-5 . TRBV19 CASSIAWGQETQYF TGTGCCAGTAGTATAGCATGGGGCCAAGAGACCCAGTACTTC
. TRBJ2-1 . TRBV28 CASSRDNHNEQFF TGTGCCAGCAGTCGGGACAACCACAATGAGCAGTTCTTC
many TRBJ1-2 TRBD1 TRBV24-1 CATSDPGQGESYGYTF TGTGCCACCAGTGATCCGGGACAGGGGGAGAGCTATGGCTACACCTTC
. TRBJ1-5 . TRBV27 CASSLGYGEWPQHF TGTGCCAGCAGTTTAGGATACGGGGAATGGCCCCAGCATTTT
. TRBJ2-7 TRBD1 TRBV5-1 CASSRFGPGQGGEQYF TGCGCCAGCAGCCGTTTTGGACCGGGACAGGGAGGCGAGCAGTACTTC
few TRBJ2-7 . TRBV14 CASSQDLGERSSYEQYF TGTGCCAGCAGCCAAGATCTGGGTGAGCGGAGCTCCTACGAGCAGTACTTC
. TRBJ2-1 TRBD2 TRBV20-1 CSASYSWGGEQFF TGCAGTGCTAGCTACAGTTGGGGGGGTGAGCAGTTCTTC
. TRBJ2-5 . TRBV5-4 CASSSTQQAPAQYF TGTGCCAGCAGCTCAACCCAACAGGCTCCGGCCCAGTACTTC
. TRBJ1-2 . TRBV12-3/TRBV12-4 CASRNGRGGGYTF TGTGCCAGCAGAAATGGCAGGGGTGGAGGCTACACCTTC
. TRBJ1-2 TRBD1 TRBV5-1 CASSPNEGAGYGYTF TGCGCCAGCAGTCCTAATGAGGGGGCCGGCTATGGCTACACCTTC
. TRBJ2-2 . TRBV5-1 CASSSTQGSTGELFF TGCGCCAGCAGCTCTACTCAGGGGTCCACCGGGGAGCTGTTTTTT
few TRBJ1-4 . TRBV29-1 CSVGIGEKLFF TGCAGCGTTGGGATAGGAGAAAAACTGTTTTTT
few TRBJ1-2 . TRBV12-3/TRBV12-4 CASTTRAGQEGYTF TGTGCCAGCACCACCCGGGCAGGGCAGGAGGGCTACACCTTC
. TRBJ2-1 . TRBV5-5 CASSSGLLSLGNEQFF TGTGCCAGCAGCTCGGGTTTGTTATCATTGGGTAATGAGCAGTTCTTC
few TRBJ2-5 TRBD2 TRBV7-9 CASSLAGLAGGTSQETQYF TGTGCCAGCAGCTTAGCGGGACTAGCGGGGGGCACCTCCCAAGAGACCCAGTACTTC
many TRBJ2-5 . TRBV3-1 CASSQDGGGGLFKKETQYF TGTGCCAGCAGCCAAGATGGGGGAGGCGGACTTTTCAAGAAAGAGACCCAGTACTTC
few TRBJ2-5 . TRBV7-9 CASSLGPNPRETQYF TGTGCCAGCAGCTTAGGTCCGAACCCAAGGGAGACCCAGTACTTC
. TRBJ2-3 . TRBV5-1 CASSRTGGEDTQYF TGCGCCAGCAGCAGGACGGGGGGCGAGGATACGCAGTATTTT
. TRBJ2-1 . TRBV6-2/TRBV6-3 CASSYTNNYNEQFF TGTGCCAGCAGTTATACGAACAACTACAATGAGCAGTTCTTC
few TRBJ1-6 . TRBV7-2 CASSLNGVLNNSPLHF TGTGCCAGCAGCTTAAACGGGGTCCTGAATAATTCACCCCTCCACTTT
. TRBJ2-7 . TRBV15 CATSRDRDGYSYEQYF TGTGCCACCAGCAGAGACCGGGACGGCTACTCCTACGAGCAGTACTTC
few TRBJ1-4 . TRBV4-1 CASSPTDPGGEKLFF TGCGCCAGCAGCCCCACCGACCCCGGGGGAGAAAAACTGTTTTTT
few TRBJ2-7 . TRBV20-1 CSARDLGGYEQYF TGCAGTGCTAGAGATTTGGGCGGCTACGAGCAGTACTTC
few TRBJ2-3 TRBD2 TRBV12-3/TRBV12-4 CASSQLAGGPANTQYF TGTGCCAGCAGCCAACTAGCGGGTGGACCAGCGAATACGCAGTATTTT
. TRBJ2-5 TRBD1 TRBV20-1 CSSLGQGNRETQYF TGCAGTAGCCTCGGACAGGGGAATAGAGAGACCCAGTACTTC
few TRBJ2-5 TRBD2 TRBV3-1 CASSQSLAGREETQYF TGTGCCAGCAGCCAATCACTAGCGGGACGGGAGGAGACCCAGTACTTC
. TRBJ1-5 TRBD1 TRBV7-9 CASSLAARGSNQPQHF TGTGCCAGCAGCTTAGCGGCCAGGGGGAGCAATCAGCCCCAGCATTTT
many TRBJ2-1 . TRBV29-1 CSVAGHLNEQFF TGCAGCGTGGCAGGACACCTCAATGAGCAGTTCTTC
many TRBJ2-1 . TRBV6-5 CASSYSRWNEQFF TGTGCCAGCAGTTACTCTCGGTGGAATGAGCAGTTCTTC
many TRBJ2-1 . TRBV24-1 CATSRGAHEQFF TGTGCCACCAGCCGGGGGGCTCATGAGCAGTTCTTC
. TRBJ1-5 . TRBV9 CASSVAGGINQPQHF TGTGCCAGCAGCGTAGCTGGGGGGATCAATCAGCCCCAGCATTTT
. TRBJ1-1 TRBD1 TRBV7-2 CASILMTGLLKDTEAFF TGTGCCAGCATTCTCATGACAGGGCTTTTGAAGGACACTGAAGCTTTCTTT
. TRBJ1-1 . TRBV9 CAGSVDWVNTEAFF TGTGCCGGCAGCGTAGATTGGGTCAACACTGAAGCTTTCTTT
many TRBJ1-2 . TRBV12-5 CASGLRTARGYTF TGTGCTAGTGGCCTGAGGACTGCGAGGGGCTACACCTTC
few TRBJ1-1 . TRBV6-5 CASRKTGLEAFF TGTGCCAGCAGAAAGACGGGGCTTGAAGCTTTCTTT
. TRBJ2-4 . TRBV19 CASTRRGQTENIQYF TGTGCCAGTACAAGGAGGGGGCAGACCGAAAACATTCAGTACTTC
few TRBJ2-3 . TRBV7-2 CASSPQGQLVTDTQYF TGTGCCAGCAGTCCCCAAGGGCAGTTGGTGACAGATACGCAGTATTTT
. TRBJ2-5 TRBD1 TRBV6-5 CASSRDRGSERYF TGTGCCAGCAGTCGGGACAGGGGGAGCGAGCGGTACTTC
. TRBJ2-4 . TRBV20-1 CSARKGWEVNIQYF TGCAGTGCTAGAAAGGGATGGGAGGTCAACATTCAGTACTTC
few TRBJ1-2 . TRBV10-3 CAIRISVGAGGYTF TGTGCCATCAGGATCAGCGTCGGTGCGGGGGGCTACACCTTC
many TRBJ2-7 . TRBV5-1 CASSLRQAYEQYF TGCGCCAGCAGCCTAAGACAGGCCTACGAGCAGTACTTC